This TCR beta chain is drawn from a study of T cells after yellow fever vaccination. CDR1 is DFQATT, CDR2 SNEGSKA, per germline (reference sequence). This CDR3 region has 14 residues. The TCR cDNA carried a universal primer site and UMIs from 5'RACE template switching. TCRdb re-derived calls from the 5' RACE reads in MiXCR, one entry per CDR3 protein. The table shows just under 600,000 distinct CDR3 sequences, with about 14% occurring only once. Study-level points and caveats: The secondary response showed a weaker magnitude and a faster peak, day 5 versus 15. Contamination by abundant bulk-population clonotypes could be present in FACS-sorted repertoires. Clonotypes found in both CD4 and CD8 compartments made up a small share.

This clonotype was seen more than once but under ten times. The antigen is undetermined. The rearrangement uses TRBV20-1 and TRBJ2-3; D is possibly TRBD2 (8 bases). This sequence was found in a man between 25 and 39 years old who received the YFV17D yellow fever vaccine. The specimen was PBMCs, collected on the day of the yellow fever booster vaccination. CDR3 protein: CRPGGGTGTDTQYF. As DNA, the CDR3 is TGCAGGCCCGGGGGGGGGACAGGCACAGATACGCAGTATTTT.